Listed here are 2 T cell receptor beta chains from one sample, sequenced in a study of cytomegalovirus exposure and HLA in healthy donors. The data were produced by immunoSEQ multiplex PCR, yet TCRdb's version contains in-frame clones alone and is incomplete. The sample holds 200,000 to 250,000 clones, roughly 87% seen once. The sequenced sample was PBMCs. The receptors here all came from a young man in good health and CMV-seropositive.

The table lists this clone with many counts. The V call is TRBV5-4, the J call TRBJ1-3, with a tentative D call TRBD1 (5 bases). CDR3 length: 16 residues. CDR1 is SGHNT and CDR2 is YYREEE in the germline V gene (reference sequence). Trimming shortened V by 0 bases and J by 0 bases, and 10 bases separated the two germline ends. The CDR3 nucleotides are TGTGCCAGCAGCTTGGGACAGCCACGCTCTGGAAACACCATATATTTT. It yields the protein CASSLGQPRSGNTIYF.

The CDR3 DNA sequence: TGTGCCAGCAGTGAATGGGCAGGGGCGGCCTCTGGAAACACCATATATTTT. This gives the protein CASSEWAGAASGNTIYF. The rearrangement links TRBV25-1 to TRBJ1-3, with a possible D match to TRBD1 (6 bases). This CDR3 has 17 residues. Germline lookup yields CDR1 MGHDK and CDR2 SYGVNS. V shed 1 base and J shed 0 bases, with 13 bases lying between them. Full variable domain (remainder filled in from reference TRBV25-1 and TRBJ1-3): EADIYQTPRYLVIGTGKKITLECSQTMGHDKMYWYQQDPGMELHLIHYSYGVNSTEKGDLSSESTVSRIRTEHFPLTLESARPSHTSQYLCASSEWAGAASGNTIYFGEGSWLTVV.